The rows below give T cell receptor beta chains drawn from one sample of a study of T-cell reconstitution after alpha-beta-depleted transplantation in children. TCRdb re-analysed the PCR reads in MiXCR, keeping a single row per CDR3 protein. In the table there are approximately 200,000 distinct CDR3 sequences, 13% to 15% of which are singletons. Sequenced material: PBMCs from the stem cell graft donor, taken from the stem cell graft. The receptors stem from a human donor who donated a stem cell graft to a child with acute lymphoblastic leukemia. The CDR3 runs from the conserved cysteine through the conserved F or W. The D gene is left open where the match is weak. Rows give clone size only sometimes, using once, few, many, or a class for an expanded clone.

cdr3_aa cdr3_nt cdr3_length j_call clone_size v_call d_call
CSAAWEDTQYF TGCAGTGCCGCCTGGGAAGATACGCAGTATTTT 11 TRBJ2-3 few TRBV20-1 NA
CSARDGRSREAFF TGCAGTGCTAGAGACGGACGGTCTCGTGAAGCTTTCTTT 13 TRBJ1-1 NA TRBV20-1 NA
CASSFGADTEAFF TGTGCCAGCAGCTTCGGGGCGGACACTGAAGCTTTCTTT 13 TRBJ1-1 many TRBV12-3/TRBV12-4 NA
CSPTGQSYEQYF TGCAGTCCGACAGGGCAATCCTACGAGCAGTACTTC 12 TRBJ2-7 many TRBV20-1 TRBD1
CASSQNMEGRNTEAFF TGTGCCAGCAGCCAAAACATGGAAGGGAGGAACACTGAAGCTTTCTTT 16 TRBJ1-1 many TRBV4-2 NA
CASSLGQTNYGYTF TGTGCCAGCAGCTTGGGACAAACTAACTATGGCTACACCTTC 14 TRBJ1-2 many TRBV13 NA
CASSLGPGASAYNEQFF TGTGCTAGCAGCTTAGGGCCGGGAGCGTCGGCCTACAATGAGCAGTTCTTC 17 TRBJ2-1 many TRBV7-7 NA
CASSSNSLNTGELFF TGCGCCAGCAGCTCAAACAGCCTGAACACCGGGGAGCTGTTTTTT 15 TRBJ2-2 NA TRBV5-1 NA
CASSSQDSGANVLTF TGTGCCAGCAGCTCCCAGGACTCTGGGGCCAACGTCCTGACTTTC 15 TRBJ2-6 many TRBV7-9 NA
CASSQRDRGYSAF TGTGCCAGCAGCCAACGGGACAGGGGGTATTCAGCGTTT 13 TRBJ1-1 many TRBV7-8 TRBD1
CASSVRYEQYF TGTGCCAGCAGCGTTCGGTACGAGCAGTACTTC 11 TRBJ2-7 many TRBV7-8 NA
CASRLQGAKNIQYF TGTGCCAGCAGGTTACAGGGGGCCAAAAACATTCAGTACTTC 14 TRBJ2-4 NA TRBV11-2 TRBD1
CSANEAGGTDTQYF TGCAGTGCTAACGAGGCGGGAGGTACAGATACGCAGTATTTT 14 TRBJ2-3 many TRBV20-1 TRBD2
CASSSQGARNGYTF TGTGCCAGCAGTTCACAGGGGGCAAGGAATGGCTACACCTTC 14 TRBJ1-2 many TRBV12-3/TRBV12-4 TRBD1
CASRSGGSSYEQYF TGTGCCAGCAGGTCAGGGGGAAGCTCCTACGAGCAGTACTTC 14 TRBJ2-7 many TRBV6-1 TRBD1
CASSLVTAGGGPDTQYF TGCGCCAGCAGCTTGGTCACGGCGGGAGGCGGCCCAGATACGCAGTATTTT 17 TRBJ2-3 many TRBV5-1 TRBD2